This entry lists 4 T cell receptor beta chains sequenced from one sample in a study of T cell responses to AZD1222 COVID-19 vaccine. Data came from immunoSEQ multiplex PCR; TCRdb stores just in-frame clones and leaves some out. This sample carries around 110,000 clones, about 91% of them seen once, and the ten largest clones take around 1.6%. Sample: peripheral blood, taken 28 days after the second AZD1222 dose. These receptors all come from an adult who received the AZD1222 COVID-19 vaccine.

The chain combines TRBV28 with TRBJ1-1, with 8 bases matching TRBD1. The J segment lost 7 bases and the V segment lost 6 bases, leaving 10 bases of the junction unmatched. Germline-derived CDR1 and CDR2 are MDHEN and SYDVKM. The CDR3 is 14 amino acids. The CDR3 protein is CASSRTRTGSEAFF. The CDR3 DNA reads as TGTGCCAGCAGCCGAACCCGGACAGGGAGTGAAGCTTTCTTT.

The V call is TRBV2, the J call TRBJ2-3; TRBD2 agrees at 9 bases. CDR3 length: 14 residues. V lost 6 bases to trimming and J lost 0 bases; unmatched junction nucleotides: 1. In germline, CDR1 is SNHLY, CDR2 FYNNEI. The CDR3 reads CASRTSGSTDTQYF. The CDR3 nucleotides are TGTGCCAGCAGAACTAGCGGGAGCACAGATACGCAGTATTTT.

The chain has TRBV28 and TRBJ2-5; weak D call: TRBD2 (6 bases). Deletions cut 3 bases from V and 5 bases from J, with 13 bases between. CDR3 size: 14 residues. From germline, CDR1 is MDHEN and CDR2 SYDVKM. The CDR3 loop is CASSLEGVRETQYF. The CDR3 DNA follows: TGTGCCAGCAGTTTGGAGGGAGTCCGGGAGACCCAGTACTTC.

The chain is built from TRBV4-2 and TRBJ1-3; D call uncertain. The ends were cut back, 0 bases at V and 0 bases at J, with 6 bases in the middle. Germline V gene sequence: CDR1 LGHNA, CDR2 YNFKEQ. This CDR3 comprises 15 residues. The CDR3 loop reads CASSQEVASGNTIYF. CDR3 nucleotide sequence: TGTGCCAGCAGCCAAGAAGTAGCCTCTGGAAACACCATATATTTT.